This T cell receptor beta chain originates from a study of PD-1 blockade in classical Hodgkin lymphoma. J was trimmed by 6 bases and V by 5 bases; bases with no gene match: 9. The germline V gene encodes CDR1 MGHDK and CDR2 SYGVNS. CDR3 length equals 17 residues. Libraries were prepared by immunoSEQ multiplex PCR; TCRdb keeps only in-frame clonotypes and omits some of them. The sample shows about 27,000 clones, around 88% of them seen only once. About this clone itself: Its antigen is unidentified.

Whole-study results and caveats: The CD4+ diversity rise by C4D1 was clearest in complete responders. Baseline diversity was lower in partial responders and progressors than complete responders. Prior therapy or disease activity may underlie the repertoire differences, whose causes remain undefined. Lower baseline TCR diversity was reported for newly diagnosed patients than for healthy donors.

Every patient was affected by relapse after autologous stem cell transplantation, while exposure to brentuximab vedotin was not uniform. Thawed PBMCs underwent magnetic negative selection to obtain purified CD8+ T cells. The sequenced sample was CD8+ T cells from blood, obtained at baseline. The sequence was collected from a human donor with classical Hodgkin lymphoma. The chain uses TRBV25-1 and TRBJ2-1, with TRBD2 matching over 14 bases. CDR3 region: CASSPGTSGSPPNEQFF. The CDR3 DNA reads TGTGCCAGCAGTCCTGGGACTAGCGGGAGCCCGCCCAATGAGCAGTTCTTC.